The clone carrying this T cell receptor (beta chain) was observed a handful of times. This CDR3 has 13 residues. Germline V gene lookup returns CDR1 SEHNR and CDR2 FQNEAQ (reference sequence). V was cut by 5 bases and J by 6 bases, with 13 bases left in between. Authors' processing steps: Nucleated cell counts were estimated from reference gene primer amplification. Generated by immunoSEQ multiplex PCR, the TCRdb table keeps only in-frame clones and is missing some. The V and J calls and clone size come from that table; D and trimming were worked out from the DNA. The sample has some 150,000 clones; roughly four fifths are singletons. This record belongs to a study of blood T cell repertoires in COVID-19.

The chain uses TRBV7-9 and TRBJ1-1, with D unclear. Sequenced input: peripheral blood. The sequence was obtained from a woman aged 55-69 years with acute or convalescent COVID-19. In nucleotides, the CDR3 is TGTGCCAGCAGCCCTAGAAGTCTGGCTGAAGCTTTCTTT. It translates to CASSPRSLAEAFF.